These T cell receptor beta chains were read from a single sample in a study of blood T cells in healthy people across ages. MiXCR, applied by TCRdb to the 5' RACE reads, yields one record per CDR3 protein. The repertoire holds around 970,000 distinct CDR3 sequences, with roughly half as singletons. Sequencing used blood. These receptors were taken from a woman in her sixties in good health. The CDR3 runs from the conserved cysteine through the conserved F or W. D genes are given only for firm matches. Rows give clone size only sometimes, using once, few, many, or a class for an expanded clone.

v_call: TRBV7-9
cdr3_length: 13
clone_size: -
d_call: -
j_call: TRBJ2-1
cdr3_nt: TGTGCCAGCAGCTTAGGAGTAATGAATGAGCAGTTCTTC
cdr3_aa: CASSLGVMNEQFF

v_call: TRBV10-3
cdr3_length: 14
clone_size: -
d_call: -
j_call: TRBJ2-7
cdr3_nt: TGTGCCATCAGTAAAGCGACAGGATCCTACGAGCAGTACTTC
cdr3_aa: CAISKATGSYEQYF

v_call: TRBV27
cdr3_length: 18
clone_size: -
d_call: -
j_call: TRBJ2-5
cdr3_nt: TGTGCCAGCAGCCTACATTCCGTAAGCGGGACAGTCCAAGAGACCCAGTACTTC
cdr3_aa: CASSLHSVSGTVQETQYF

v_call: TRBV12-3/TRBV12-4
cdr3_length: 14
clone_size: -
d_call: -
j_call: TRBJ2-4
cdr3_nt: TGTGCCAGCAGTTTATCACCAGCCAAAAACATTCAGTACTTC
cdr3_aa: CASSLSPAKNIQYF

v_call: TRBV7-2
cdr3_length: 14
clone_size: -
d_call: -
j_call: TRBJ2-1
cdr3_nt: TGTGCCAGCAGCTTACCCAGTCGCGGCAATGAGCAGTTCTTC
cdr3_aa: CASSLPSRGNEQFF

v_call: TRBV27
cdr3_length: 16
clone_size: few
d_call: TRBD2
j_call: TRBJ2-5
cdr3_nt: TGTGCCAGCAGACCACTCGGACTAGCGGGCCAAGAGACCCAGTACTTC
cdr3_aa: CASRPLGLAGQETQYF

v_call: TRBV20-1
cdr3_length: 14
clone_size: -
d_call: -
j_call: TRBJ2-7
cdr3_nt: TGCAGTGCTAGAGAAGGGGGGAGTCTCATCGAGCAGTACTTC
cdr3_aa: CSAREGGSLIEQYF

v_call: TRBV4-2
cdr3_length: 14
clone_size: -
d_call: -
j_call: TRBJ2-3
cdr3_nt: TGTGCCAGCAGCCAACAACGAGGGAAGGATACGCAGTATTTT
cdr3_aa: CASSQQRGKDTQYF

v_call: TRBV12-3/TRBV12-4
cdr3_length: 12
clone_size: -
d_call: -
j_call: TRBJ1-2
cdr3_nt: TGTGCCAGCAGTTTTTTTTTATATGGCTACACCTTC
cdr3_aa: CASSFFLYGYTF

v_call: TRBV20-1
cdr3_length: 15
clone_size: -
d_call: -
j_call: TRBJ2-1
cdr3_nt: TGCAGTGCTAGCTTCGAACCCAGATCATACAATGAGCAGTTCTTC
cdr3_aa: CSASFEPRSYNEQFF